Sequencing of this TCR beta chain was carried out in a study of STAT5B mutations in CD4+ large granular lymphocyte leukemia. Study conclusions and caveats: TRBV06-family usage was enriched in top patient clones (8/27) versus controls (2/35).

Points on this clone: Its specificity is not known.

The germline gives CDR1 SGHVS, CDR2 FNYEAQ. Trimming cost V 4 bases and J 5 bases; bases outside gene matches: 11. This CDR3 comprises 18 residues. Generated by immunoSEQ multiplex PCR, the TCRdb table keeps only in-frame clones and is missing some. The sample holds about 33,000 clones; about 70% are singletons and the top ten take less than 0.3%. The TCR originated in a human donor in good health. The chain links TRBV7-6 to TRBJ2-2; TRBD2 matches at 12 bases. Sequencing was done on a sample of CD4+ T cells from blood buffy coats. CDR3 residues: CASSSIRTLAGGTGELFF. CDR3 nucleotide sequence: TGTGCCAGCAGCTCAATCCGGACCCTAGCGGGGGGGACCGGGGAGCTGTTTTTT.